The 20 T cell receptor beta chains reported below all come from one sample, sequenced in a study of blood T cells in healthy people across ages. Using a J-beta primer mix together with a sample-barcoded 5' primer, a second PCR was run for roughly 6 to 11 cycles. One entry per CDR3 protein results from TCRdb running MiXCR on the 5' RACE reads. The sample includes 600,000 to 650,000 distinct CDR3 sequences, roughly 50% seen only once; the top ten take 30% to 45%. Sequencing input: blood. All receptors come from a man in his fifties or sixties in good health.

This clonotype was counted a few times. The rearrangement joins TRBV2 to TRBJ2-1; maybe TRBD2 (6 bases). Germline V CDR1 and CDR2: SNHLY, FYNNEI. V was cut by 4 bases and J by 0 bases, with 7 bases left in between. The CDR3 spans 14 residues. CDR3 bases: TGTGCCAGCAGTGTTAGCGGCTCCTACAATGAGCAGTTCTTC. Its translation is CASSVSGSYNEQFF.

The gene calls are TRBV27 and TRBJ2-7; D is unclear. V gave up 4 bases and J gave up 2 bases, with 15 bases separating them. The CDR3 is 15 amino acids. In germline, CDR1 is MNHEY, CDR2 SMNVEV (reference sequence). CDR3 in DNA: TGTGCCAGCAGTTATATGTCCGAACGGACCTACGAGCAGTACTTC. Amino acid sequence: CASSYMSERTYEQYF.

In its sample, this clonotype was seen a few times. The V and J genes are TRBV15 and TRBJ2-7; D is uncertain. The DNA end is more similar to TRBJ2-5, so the J call may be wrong. This CDR3 contains 13 residues. Germline V gene data show CDR1 as LNHNV and CDR2 as YYDKDF (reference sequence). For the CDR3, the DNA is TGTGCCACCAGCGCTGATCTTCGGGAGACCCAGTACTTC. Translated: CATSADLRETQYF.

The rearrangement joins TRBV24-1 to TRBJ2-5, with a possible D match to TRBD1 (5 bases). The V and J ends lost 3 bases and 2 bases respectively, with 15 bases between them. Germline V gene sequence: CDR1 KGHDR, CDR2 SFDVKD. The CDR3 length is 16 residues. The DNA of the CDR3 is TGTGCCACCAGTGATACTAAGGGGTTTGGGCAAGAGACCCAGTACTTC. Amino acids: CATSDTKGFGQETQYF.

In regard to this clonotype: At one of its ends the junction is not consistent with the germline gene, which may arise from a read error. The chain joins TRBV2 to TRBJ2-2; TRBD2 is a possible D gene (5 bases). The CDR3 consists of 16 residues. Germline values: CDR1 SNHLY, CDR2 FYNNEI. This CDR3 is CTSSEAQRTGAGELFF. The CDR3 region has the DNA TGTACCAGCAGTGAAGCGCAGCGGACCGGGGCCGGGGAGCTGTTTTTT.

DNA of the CDR3: TGCGCCAGCAGCTCCGGGACTCCCACCGGGGAGCTGTTTTTT. It codes for CASSSGTPTGELFF. This chain connects TRBV5-1 to TRBJ2-2, with a possible D match to TRBD2 (6 bases). V gave up 3 bases and J gave up 4 bases, with 10 bases separating them. Looked up from germline, CDR1 is SGHRS and CDR2 is YFSETQ. This CDR3 has 14 residues.

A few counts support this clonotype. CDR3: CAISGLDRGTTSPLHF. DNA for the CDR3: TGTGCCATCAGTGGACTGGACAGGGGAACTACTTCACCCCTCCACTTT. This chain links TRBV10-3 with TRBJ1-6, with 9 nucleotides matching TRBD1. Germline V CDR1 and CDR2: ENHRY, SYGVKD. The CDR3 is made up of 16 amino acids. With 4 bases clipped from V and 9 bases from J, the junction kept 10 bases outside the gene matches.

The V call is TRBV3-1, the J call TRBJ2-1; 7 bases map to TRBD2. Per germline, CDR1 LGHDT and CDR2 YNNKEL (reference sequence). V lost 0 bases, J lost 13 bases, and 12 bases stayed unmatched. The CDR3 has 15 amino acids. The CDR3 bases are TGTGCCAGCAGCCAAGATAGTACTAGCGTGAAGACCCAGTTCTTC. Amino acid sequence: CASSQDSTSVKTQFF.

This clonotype turned up a few times. The rearrangement links TRBV6-2 or TRBV6-3 to TRBJ2-3; either TRBD1 or TRBD2 may supply D (5 bases each). With 5 bases removed from V and 4 bases from J, the gap between germline ends came to 19 bases. Germline CDR1 is MNHEY and CDR2 is SVGEGT. The CDR3 sequence is 16 residues long. CDR3 protein: CASSTQGPSGADTQYF. The DNA for the CDR3 is TGTGCCAGCAGTACCCAGGGACCCTCCGGGGCAGATACGCAGTATTTT.

In this sample, this clonotype turned up once. This chain connects TRBV5-5 to TRBJ2-4; D gene uncertain. The CDR3 has 13 residues. Germline V gene data show CDR1 as SGHKS and CDR2 as YYEKEE (reference sequence). The germline V and J ends were trimmed by 1 base and 4 bases, with 6 bases remaining between them. The CDR3 nucleotides read TGTGCCAGCAGCTTGATAGAAAAAAACATTCAGTACTTC. It specifies CASSLIEKNIQYF.

CDR3 in amino acids: CASSRMTSGQETQYF. The CDR3 DNA reads TGTGCCAGCAGTCGGATGACTAGCGGCCAAGAGACCCAGTACTTC. The chain carries TRBV5-6 and TRBJ2-5; 9 bases map to TRBD2. CDR1 SGHDT and CDR2 YYEEEE come from the germline V gene. V lost 5 bases, J lost 1 base, and 6 bases stayed unmatched. CDR3 length equals 15 residues.

This clonotype was observed a handful of times. The gene calls are TRBV6-2 or TRBV6-3 and TRBJ1-5, with D perhaps TRBD1 (5 bases). The germline gives CDR1 MNHEY, CDR2 SVGEGT. This CDR3 has 14 amino acids. The V end lost 6 bases, the J end lost 5 bases, and 14 bases lay between the germline ends. The CDR3 spells CASRLGTVYQPQHF. The DNA of the CDR3 is TGTGCCAGCAGGCTTGGGACTGTTTATCAGCCCCAGCATTTT.

Only one count was recorded for this clonotype. The chain carries TRBV27 and TRBJ1-5; no clear D. From germline, CDR1 is MNHEY and CDR2 SMNVEV (reference sequence). Trimming pared 5 bases from V and 0 bases from J, leaving 20 bases between. CDR3 length: 18 amino acids. Here the CDR3 reads CASSPRVDPSYSNQPQHF. CDR3 nucleotides: TGTGCCAGCAGTCCCCGAGTGGACCCGTCGTATAGCAATCAGCCCCAGCATTTT.

The V gene is TRBV5-1, the J gene TRBJ2-5; D tentatively reads TRBD1 or TRBD2 (5 bases each). Trimming took off 0 bases at V and 0 bases at J, with 18 bases between the two ends. The length of the CDR3 is 18 residues. Germline CDR1 SGHRS, CDR2 YFSETQ. The CDR3 spells CASSLGGRGRVNQETQYF. The CDR3 nucleotides read TGCGCCAGCAGCTTGGGGGGTCGGGGCAGGGTCAACCAAGAGACCCAGTACTTC.

In its sample, this clonotype was seen a few times. The chain has TRBV25-1 and TRBJ2-7; D gene unclear. Germline assignment: CDR1 MGHDK and CDR2 SYGVNS. This CDR3 has 14 residues. V lost 3 bases and J lost 2, with 11 bases in between. CDR3 in amino acids: CASSEYGETYEQYF. Here the CDR3 DNA reads TGTGCCAGCAGTGAGTATGGGGAAACCTACGAGCAGTACTTC.

The genes are TRBV3-1 and TRBJ1-6; the match to TRBD1 covers 9 bases. The CDR3 loop spans 15 amino acids. The germline gives CDR1 LGHDT, CDR2 YNNKEL (reference sequence). V shed 2 bases and J 7 bases; nucleotides not matched to a gene: 3. The CDR3 DNA reads as TGTGCCAGCAGCCAACAACAGGGGGCAAATTCACCCCTCCACTTT. It yields the protein CASSQQQGANSPLHF.

The gene calls are TRBV12-3 or TRBV12-4 and TRBJ2-5, with TRBD1 matching over 9 bases. The CDR3 extends over 13 amino acids. Unmatched junction bases numbered 4, after V lost 6 bases and J lost 5 bases. The DNA for the CDR3 is TGTGCCAGCAGGGGGACAGGGTTGGAGACCCAGTACTTC. Translated, it gives CASRGTGLETQYF.

The CDR3 DNA is TGTGCCAGCAGCTTAAACTCGCCCGACACAGATACGCAGTATTTT. This sequence encodes CASSLNSPDTDTQYF. This chain joins TRBV11-2 and TRBJ2-3; the D is unclear. V was trimmed by 2 bases and J by 2 bases, leaving 11 bases between them. The CDR3 covers 15 residues. The germline V gene encodes CDR1 SGHAT and CDR2 FQNNGV.

The CDR3 DNA sequence: TGTGCCAGCAGCGCAAGGACAGGGGGAGAGACCCAGTACTTC. Protein: CASSARTGGETQYF. The gene calls are TRBV11-1 and TRBJ2-7; 10 bases fit TRBD1. The DNA end is a closer match to TRBJ2-5, so the J assignment may be wrong. Germline-derived CDR1 and CDR2 are SGHAT and FQDESV (reference sequence). This CDR3 contains 14 residues.

This clonotype came up a few times. The J gene is TRBJ2-7, the V gene TRBV29-1; D possibly uses TRBD1 or TRBD2 (6 bases each). Matching the DNA end better, TRBJ2-4 makes the J call doubtful. This CDR3 is 15 amino acids long. Per germline, CDR1 SQVTM and CDR2 ANQGSEA. CDR3 sequence reads: CSVEASGGGDGIQYF. CDR3 DNA: TGCAGCGTTGAAGCCTCAGGAGGGGGAGACGGCATTCAGTACTTC.